One and the same sample provided the 9 T cell receptor beta chains below, sequenced in a study of CD8+ T cells in alopecia areata. Treatment of the sample: oral pan-JAK inhibitor, 5-10 mg twice daily. The sequencing template was cDNA reverse transcribed from extracted RNA. Method: immunoSEQ multiplex PCR; TCRdb's copy keeps in-frame clones and lacks some. This sample has about 210,000 clones, with approximately 72% found just once. The sample in question was CD4+ T cells sorted from blood, obtained at roughly week 45, from a patient treated with tofacitinib. The receptor set was obtained from a human donor with alopecia areata.

The J gene is TRBJ1-1, the V gene TRBV7-2, with D possibly TRBD1 on 6 matching bases. CDR1 and CDR2 (germline): SGHTA, FQGNSA. The ends were cut back, 2 bases at V and 4 bases at J, with 11 bases in the middle. The CDR3 length is 14 residues. As DNA, the CDR3 is TGTGCCAGCAGCTTAATGGTAGGGGGCACTGAAGCTTTCTTT. Translating gives CASSLMVGGTEAFF.

The chain links TRBV15 to TRBJ1-1; 9 bases align to TRBD1. The V gene's germline CDR1 is LNHNV and CDR2 YYDKDF (reference sequence). The CDR3 has 17 residues. Trimming at V came to 5 bases and at J to 2 bases, leaving 12 bases not matched to a gene. This CDR3 reads CATSARGGQGRNTEAFF. Written as DNA, the CDR3 is TGTGCCACCAGCGCGCGGGGAGGACAGGGGCGTAACACTGAAGCTTTCTTT.

The J gene is TRBJ2-2, the V gene TRBV5-1, with no clear D. This CDR3 has 14 residues. Trimming removed 1 base from V and 5 bases from J, with 9 bases in between. Germline V CDR1 and CDR2: SGHRS, YFSETQ. CDR3: CASSLKGSTGELFF. As DNA, the CDR3 is TGCGCCAGCAGCTTGAAGGGTTCGACCGGGGAGCTGTTTTTT. The whole variable domain, remainder taken from reference TRBV5-1 and TRBJ2-2, is KAGVTQTPRYLIKTRGQQVTLSCSPISGHRSVSWYQQTPGQGLQFLFEYFSETQRNKGNFPGRFSGRQFSNSRSEMNVSTLELGDSALYLCASSLKGSTGELFFGEGSRLTVL.

The J gene is TRBJ2-3, the V gene TRBV15; the D gene is possibly TRBD2 (5 bases). The CDR3 contains 12 residues. Germline assignment: CDR1 LNHNV and CDR2 YYDKDF (reference sequence). V dropped 7 bases and J dropped 2 bases, with 7 bases sitting between them. The CDR3 DNA follows: TGTGCCACCAAGGACTTCACAGATACGCAGTATTTT. Amino acids: CATKDFTDTQYF.

This clone occurred once. The V and J genes are TRBV4-3 and TRBJ2-4; 8 bases match TRBD1. The CDR3 is 16 amino acids. Germline loops: CDR1 LGHNA, CDR2 YSLEER. Trimming removed 3 bases from V and 7 bases from J; junction bases left unmatched: 11. The CDR3 loop is CASSQATGTGGNIQYF. The DNA of the CDR3 is TGCGCCAGCAGCCAGGCAACCGGGACAGGTGGGAACATTCAGTACTTC.

The chain couples TRBV29-1 to TRBJ2-1; 7 bases map to TRBD1. The J segment lost 9 bases and the V segment lost 3 bases, leaving 11 bases of the junction unmatched. CDR1 is SQVTM and CDR2 is ANQGSEA in the germline V gene. This CDR3 has 14 amino acids. The CDR3 is CSVDPAEGAGEQFF. The CDR3 DNA reads as TGCAGCGTTGACCCAGCAGAGGGGGCGGGTGAGCAGTTCTTC.

This clone has at least ten counts. J is TRBJ2-5 and V is TRBV6-5, with 9 bases fitting TRBD2. Trimming at V came to 2 bases and at J to 0 bases, leaving 4 bases not matched to a gene. The germline CDR1 and CDR2 sequences are MNHEY and SVGAGI. CDR3 length equals 16 residues. The CDR3 DNA reads TGTGCCAGCAGTTACACTAGCGGGCGGAACCAAGAGACCCAGTACTTC. It encodes CASSYTSGRNQETQYF.

The gene calls are TRBV2 and TRBJ1-1; D not certain. CDR1 is SNHLY, CDR2 FYNNEI, per germline. CDR3 length: 12 residues. The V gene lost 2 bases and the J gene lost 8 bases, with 9 bases spanning the gap. The CDR3 nucleotides read TGTGCCAGCAGTGAACGTTGGGAGGAAGCTTTCTTT. This sequence encodes CASSERWEEAFF.

The gene calls are TRBV30 and TRBJ2-3; D not resolved. Per the germline V gene, CDR1 is GTSNPN and CDR2 is SVGIG (reference sequence). V was cut by 1 base and J by 6 bases, with 14 bases left in between. This CDR3 spans 14 amino acids. The CDR3 spells CAWSAYPLGDTQYF. CDR3 DNA sequence: TGTGCCTGGAGTGCGTACCCGCTGGGGGATACGCAGTATTTT.